This TCR beta chain was obtained from a study of beta chain features in type 1 diabetes. Regarding the study as a whole: Shortening of TCRB CDR3s, moderate but significant, appeared in all four CD4+ subsets of Type 1 diabetes patients. Insertions were fewer and deletions more numerous at VDJ junctions in type 1 diabetes patients.

Sorting that relied on CD45RO/CCR7/CD25/CD127/CD95/CD27 yielded CD4+ naive, central memory, regulatory and stem cell-like memory cells. Since all of the isolated RNA was reverse transcribed, expressed TCRB transcripts were what got sequenced. Generated by immunoSEQ multiplex PCR, the TCRdb table keeps only in-frame clones and is missing some. The sample carries around 260,000 clones, roughly 24% recorded once. Points on this clone: The antigen remains unidentified.

Germline CDR1 SQVTM, CDR2 ANQGSEA. The length of the CDR3 is 13 residues. V lost 4 bases, J lost 2 bases, and 10 bases lay in between. The rearrangement uses TRBV29-1 and TRBJ2-3; a weak D match, TRBD2 (5 bases). The sequence was collected from a woman aged 25 to 39 with type 1 diabetes. Sequencing was done on a sample of naive CD4+ T cells from blood. The CDR3 coding sequence is TGCAGCGTTGGGTGGAGGCCCACAGATACGCAGTATTTT. Its protein is CSVGWRPTDTQYF.